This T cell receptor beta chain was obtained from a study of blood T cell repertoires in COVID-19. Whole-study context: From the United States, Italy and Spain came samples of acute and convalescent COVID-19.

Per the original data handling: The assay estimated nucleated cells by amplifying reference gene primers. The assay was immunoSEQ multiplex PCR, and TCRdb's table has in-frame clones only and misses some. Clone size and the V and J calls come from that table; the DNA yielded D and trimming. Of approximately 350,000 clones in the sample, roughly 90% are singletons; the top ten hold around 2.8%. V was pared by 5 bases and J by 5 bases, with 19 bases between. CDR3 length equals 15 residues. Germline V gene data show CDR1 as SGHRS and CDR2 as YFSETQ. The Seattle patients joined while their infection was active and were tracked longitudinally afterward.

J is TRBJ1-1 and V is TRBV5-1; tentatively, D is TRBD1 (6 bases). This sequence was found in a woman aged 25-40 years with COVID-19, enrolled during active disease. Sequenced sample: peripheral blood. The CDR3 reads CASSLGQQGMTEAFF. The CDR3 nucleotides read TGCGCCAGCAGTCTGGGGCAGCAGGGGATGACTGAAGCTTTCTTT. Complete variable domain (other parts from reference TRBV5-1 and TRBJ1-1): KAGVTQTPRYLIKTRGQQVTLSCSPISGHRSVSWYQQTPGQGLQFLFEYFSETQRNKGNFPGRFSGRQFSNSRSEMNVSTLELGDSALYLCASSLGQQGMTEAFFGQGTRLTVV.